The 21 T cell receptor beta chains below come from one sample, sequenced in a study of blood T cell repertoires in COVID-19. Method: immunoSEQ multiplex PCR; TCRdb's copy keeps in-frame clones and lacks some. In the table there are 100,000 to 150,000 clones, more than 70% of which are singletons. What was sequenced was peripheral blood. These receptors all stem from a man aged 60-69 years with acute or convalescent COVID-19.

The chain combines TRBV19 with TRBJ2-7, with a weak D call TRBD1 (6 bases). This CDR3 contains 12 residues. CDR1 and CDR2 from the germline V gene are LNHDA and SQIVND (reference sequence). V lost 6 bases to trimming and J lost 5 bases, with 11 bases between them. Here the CDR3 DNA reads TGTGCCAGTAGCAGGACAGTGGACGAGCAGTACTTC. Translated: CASSRTVDEQYF.

V gene TRBV29-1 combines with J gene TRBJ1-6, with D possibly being TRBD1 (5 bases). The V gene's germline CDR1 is SQVTM and CDR2 ANQGSEA. Trimming removed 5 bases at V and 10 bases at J, with 15 bases between. CDR3 size: 13 residues. The CDR3 nucleotides are TGCAGCGTTACCCAGGGATTGGGGTCACCCCTCCACTTT. Translated: CSVTQGLGSPLHF.

J is TRBJ1-6 and V is TRBV6-5; 8 nucleotides line up with TRBD1. The CDR3 sequence is 15 residues long. Looked up from germline, CDR1 is MNHEY and CDR2 is SVGAGI. V gave up 7 bases and J gave up 7 bases; unmatched junction bases: 9. The DNA of the CDR3 is TGTGCCAGCACCAAAGGAGGGGACAGGAATTCACCCCTCCACTTT. Translating it yields CASTKGGDRNSPLHF.

This chain joins TRBV5-1 and TRBJ1-3; tentatively, D is TRBD1 (6 bases). Germline CDR1 is SGHRS and CDR2 is YFSETQ. CDR3 length equals 15 residues. V was trimmed by 4 bases and J by 7 bases, leaving 18 bases between them. The CDR3 nucleotides are TGCGCCAGCAGCCGGGACACCCCGGTCGGGAACACCATATATTTT. It is translated as CASSRDTPVGNTIYF. Based on the CDR3 plus reference TRBV5-1 and TRBJ1-3, the full variable domain is KAGVTQTPRYLIKTRGQQVTLSCSPISGHRSVSWYQQTPGQGLQFLFEYFSETQRNKGNFPGRFSGRQFSNSRSEMNVSTLELGDSALYLCASSRDTPVGNTIYFGEGSWLTVV.

The rearrangement uses TRBV12-3 or TRBV12-4 and TRBJ1-1; perhaps TRBD1 as D (5 bases). Deletions cut 3 bases from V and 8 bases from J, with 13 bases between. The CDR3 is made up of 13 amino acids. CDR3 residues: CASSFLGRGEAFF. The DNA for the CDR3 is TGTGCCAGCAGTTTTCTCGGCCGGGGGGAAGCTTTCTTT.

The CDR3 DNA follows: TGTGCCAGCAGCTCAGGGGGCGCGGGTCAGCCCCAGCATTTT. This gives the protein CASSSGGAGQPQHF. The rearrangement joins TRBV5-8 to TRBJ1-5; 8 bases match TRBD1. Germline V lookup: CDR1 SGHTS, CDR2 YDEGEE. J gave up 6 bases and V 3 bases, and 5 bases lay outside the gene matches. This CDR3 has 14 amino acids.

The V and J genes are TRBV25-1 and TRBJ2-3, with D possibly TRBD2 on 6 matching bases. Germline CDR1 is MGHDK and CDR2 is SYGVNS. The CDR3 covers 13 residues. V was clipped by 1 base and J by 6 bases, with 8 bases between them. Here the CDR3 reads CASSEWGEDTQYF. The CDR3 DNA reads TGTGCCAGCAGTGAATGGGGGGAGGATACGCAGTATTTT.

The chain combines TRBV9 with TRBJ1-5; no clear D gene. V was cut by 0 bases and J by 0 bases, with 7 bases left in between. CDR3 length: 15 residues. From germline, CDR1 is SGDLS and CDR2 YYNGEE. CDR3 nucleotides: TGTGCCAGCAGCGTAGGGCCGTATAGCAATCAGCCCCAGCATTTT. This encodes CASSVGPYSNQPQHF.

V and J are TRBV2 and TRBJ1-4; TRBD1 might be the D (5 bases). The germline gives CDR1 SNHLY, CDR2 FYNNEI. This CDR3 has 12 residues. Trimming cost V 7 bases and J 5 bases, with 8 bases left between them. The CDR3 region has the DNA TGTGCCAGCAATAGGGGCAATGAAAAACTGTTTTTT. Translation gives CASNRGNEKLFF.

V is TRBV19 and J is TRBJ2-2, with TRBD1 matching over 7 bases. CDR3 size: 14 residues. V trimming: 6 bases; J trimming: 2 bases; junction bases outside the gene matches: 3. The V gene's germline CDR1 is LNHDA and CDR2 SQIVND (reference sequence). The CDR3 loop is CASRGGANTGELFF. CDR3 coding DNA: TGTGCCAGTAGAGGGGGCGCAAACACCGGGGAGCTGTTTTTT.

The chain carries TRBV6-1 and TRBJ2-3; TRBD1 matches 10 bases. Trimming took 5 bases from V and 3 from J; bases not matched to a gene: 5. Germline V gives CDR1 MNHNS, CDR2 SASEGT. The CDR3 is made up of 15 amino acids. The CDR3: CASSSGQGITDTQYF. As DNA, the CDR3 is TGTGCCAGCAGTTCGGGACAGGGGATAACAGATACGCAGTATTTT.

The chain uses TRBV11-2 and TRBJ1-1; 7 bases are shared with TRBD1. The germline CDR1 and CDR2 sequences are SGHAT and FQNNGV. After removal of 6 bases from V and 4 bases from J, the junction contained 11 bases not matched to a gene. CDR3 length: 15 residues. The CDR3: CASRTNRGRGTEAFF. For the CDR3, the DNA is TGTGCCAGCAGGACAAACAGGGGACGGGGCACTGAAGCTTTCTTT.

The chain uses TRBV27 and TRBJ2-5, with a weak D call TRBD2 (5 bases). Germline V CDR1 and CDR2: MNHEY, SMNVEV (reference sequence). Trimming left V 0 bases short and J 0 bases short, with 8 bases between. The CDR3 runs to 15 residues. CDR3: CASSLSPSNQETQYF. For the CDR3, the DNA is TGTGCCAGCAGTTTATCACCTAGCAACCAAGAGACCCAGTACTTC.

This clone was recorded a few times. The chain links TRBV7-7 to TRBJ2-1; 7 bases map to TRBD1. Germline-derived CDR1 and CDR2 are SSHAT and FNYEAQ (reference sequence). This CDR3 is built from 17 residues. Trimming took 5 bases from V and 2 from J; bases not matched to a gene: 12. CDR3 nucleotide sequence: TGTGCCAGCAGCCCATATGCAGGGGGAGATGCCTACAATGAGCAGTTCTTC. This gives the protein CASSPYAGGDAYNEQFF.

The genes are TRBV6-5 and TRBJ2-1, with 7 positions matching TRBD2. The CDR3 contains 12 residues. V was clipped by 2 bases and J by 9 bases; unmatched bases: 1. CDR1 MNHEY and CDR2 SVGAGI come from the germline V gene. The CDR3 DNA reads TGTGCCAGCAGTTACGGGAGGGGTGAGCAGTTCTTC. It yields the protein CASSYGRGEQFF.

This chain connects TRBV18 to TRBJ1-1, with TRBD1 as a possible D gene (5 bases). This CDR3 region has 15 residues. The V gene lost 0 bases and the J gene lost 1 base, with 9 bases spanning the gap. The germline CDR1 and CDR2 sequences are KGHSH and LQKENI. The CDR3 is CASSPPTDPNTEAFF. DNA of the CDR3: TGTGCCAGCTCACCACCGACAGATCCGAACACTGAAGCTTTCTTT.

The V and J genes are TRBV25-1 and TRBJ1-1, with D maybe TRBD1 (6 bases). Trimming shortened V by 1 base and J by 4 bases, and 7 bases separated the two germline ends. Germline CDR1 MGHDK, CDR2 SYGVNS. This CDR3 has 13 amino acids. This CDR3 is CASSEWTATEAFF. DNA of the CDR3: TGTGCCAGCAGTGAATGGACAGCCACTGAAGCTTTCTTT. Full variable domain (outside the CDR3, taken from reference TRBV25-1 and TRBJ1-1): EADIYQTPRYLVIGTGKKITLECSQTMGHDKMYWYQQDPGMELHLIHYSYGVNSTEKGDLSSESTVSRIRTEHFPLTLESARPSHTSQYLCASSEWTATEAFFGQGTRLTVV.

This clone has a handful of counts. The chain links TRBV3-1 (or the pseudogene TRBV3-2) to TRBJ2-7; possible D gene TRBD2, 5 bases. The CDR3 runs to 15 residues. V lost 1 base and J lost 2, with 12 bases in between. From germline, CDR1 is LGHDT and CDR2 YNNKEL (reference sequence). The CDR3 spells CASSQGTSPAYEQYF. The CDR3, as DNA: TGTGCCAGCAGCCAAGGGACTTCCCCAGCCTACGAGCAGTACTTC.

This clone was picked up one time. This chain connects TRBV6-5 to TRBJ1-6; the match to TRBD1 covers 8 bases. Germline lookup yields CDR1 MNHEY and CDR2 SVGAGI. The CDR3 runs to 13 residues. The ends lost 4 bases at V and 9 bases at J; junction bases unmatched: 2. This CDR3 is CASSLDRVSPLHF. The CDR3, as DNA: TGTGCCAGCAGTTTGGACAGGGTTTCACCCCTCCACTTT.

The chain is built from TRBV19 and TRBJ2-5; 11 bases match TRBD2. The CDR3 runs to 14 residues. J gave up 4 bases and V 7 bases, and 5 bases lay outside the gene matches. Germline assignment: CDR1 LNHDA and CDR2 SQIVND (reference sequence). CDR3 in DNA: TGTGCCAGTAAGCCTAGCGGGAGGAGAGAGACCCAGTACTTC. This codes for CASKPSGRRETQYF.

A single count supports this clone. The V call is TRBV27, the J call TRBJ2-6; TRBD1 might be the D (5 bases). The CDR3 is 16 amino acids. Between the trimmed V and J ends, which lost 4 bases and 0 bases, there was a span of 10 bases. Germline V gene data show CDR1 as MNHEY and CDR2 as SMNVEV (reference sequence). The CDR3 reads CASSSVGLSGANVLTF. DNA for the CDR3: TGTGCCAGCAGTTCCGTGGGGCTCTCTGGGGCCAACGTCCTGACTTTC.